The clone carrying this TCR beta chain occurred a few times. Its cognate antigen is unknown. Germline V gives CDR1 DFQATT, CDR2 SNEGSKA (reference sequence). The CDR3 has 15 amino acids. V was pared by 1 base and J by 2 bases, with 13 bases between. This sample is drawn from a study of T-cell memory formation after mild COVID-19. From the 5' RACE reads, TCRdb called clonotypes with MiXCR, one entry per CDR3 protein. The table has around 440,000 distinct CDR3 sequences, around a sixth seen once. General study findings and limits: Cross-reactive memory appears to have joined, as suggested by some responding clones showing up in pre-infection memory.

This sequence was found in an adult woman who had mild COVID-19 (a few samples of this study predate the infection). Cell type and time point are not known. The rearrangement uses TRBV20-1 and TRBJ2-3; D possibly uses TRBD1 or TRBD2 (5 bases each). Sequenced sample: PBMCs or a T cell subset sorted from them (not recorded which). CDR3 in DNA: TGCAGTGCTAGAGTGGGACGGGGTTACACAGATACGCAGTATTTT. This sequence encodes CSARVGRGYTDTQYF.